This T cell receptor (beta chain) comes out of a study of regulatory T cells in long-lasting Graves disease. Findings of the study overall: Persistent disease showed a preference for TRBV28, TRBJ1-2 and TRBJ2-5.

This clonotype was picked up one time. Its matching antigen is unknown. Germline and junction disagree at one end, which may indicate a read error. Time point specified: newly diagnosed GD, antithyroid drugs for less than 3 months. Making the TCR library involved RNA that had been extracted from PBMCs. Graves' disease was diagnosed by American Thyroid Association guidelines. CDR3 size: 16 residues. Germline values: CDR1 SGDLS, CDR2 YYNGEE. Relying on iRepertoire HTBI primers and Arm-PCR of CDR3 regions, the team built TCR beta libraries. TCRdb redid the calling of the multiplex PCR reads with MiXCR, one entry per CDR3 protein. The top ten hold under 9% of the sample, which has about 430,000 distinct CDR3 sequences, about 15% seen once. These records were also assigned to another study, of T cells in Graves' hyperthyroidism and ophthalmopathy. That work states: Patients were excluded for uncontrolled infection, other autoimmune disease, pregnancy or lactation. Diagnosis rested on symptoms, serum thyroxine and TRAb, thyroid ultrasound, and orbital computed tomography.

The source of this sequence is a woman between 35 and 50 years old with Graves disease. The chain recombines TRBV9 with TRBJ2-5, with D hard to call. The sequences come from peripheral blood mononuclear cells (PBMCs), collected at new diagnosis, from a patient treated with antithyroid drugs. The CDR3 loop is CASSPPGYPPWHEQCF. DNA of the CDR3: TGTGCCAGCAGCCCTCCCGGCTACCCTCCTTGGCATGAGCAGTGCTTC.